The rows below give T cell receptor beta chains drawn from one sample of a study of blood T cell repertoires in COVID-19. Libraries were prepared by immunoSEQ multiplex PCR; TCRdb keeps only in-frame clonotypes and omits some of them. The repertoire holds more than 300,000 clones, with roughly 80% as singletons. The sequencing input was PBMCs or T cells enriched from blood (not recorded which). The receptors derive from a woman aged 45-59 years who had recovered from COVID-19. The CDR3 runs from the conserved cysteine through the conserved F or W. The order of the fields is V gene, D gene, J gene, clone size, CDR3 length, CDR3 protein, CDR3 DNA. A D gene is named only where the DNA matches it firmly. Size is stated for part of the rows, as once, few or many counts, or as a class when the clone is expanded.

V: TRBV9
D: -
J: TRBJ2-3
size: -
length: 14
CDR3: CASSVALSTDTQYF
DNA: TGTGCCAGCAGCGTAGCTCTCAGCACAGATACGCAGTATTTT

V: TRBV6-5
D: -
J: TRBJ1-5
size: -
length: 15
CDR3: CASRPQGYSNQPQHF
DNA: TGTGCCAGCAGACCCCAGGGATATAGCAATCAGCCCCAGCATTTT

V: TRBV19
D: TRBD1
J: TRBJ1-2
size: -
length: 16
CDR3: CASSMGADRGRDGYTF
DNA: TGTGCCAGTAGTATGGGCGCGGACAGGGGGCGAGATGGCTACACCTTC

V: TRBV19
D: TRBD1
J: TRBJ2-2
size: -
length: 15
CDR3: CASSRQGLHTGELFF
DNA: TGTGCCAGTAGTCGACAGGGATTGCACACCGGGGAGCTGTTTTTT

V: TRBV12-5
D: -
J: TRBJ1-2
size: -
length: 17
CDR3: CASGSALGDHGGYGYTF
DNA: TGTGCTAGTGGTTCCGCCCTCGGGGACCACGGAGGGTATGGCTACACCTTC

V: TRBV27
D: -
J: TRBJ1-2
size: -
length: 15
CDR3: CASKDSLQGWHGYTF
DNA: TGTGCCAGCAAAGACTCGTTACAGGGTTGGCACGGCTACACCTTC

V: TRBV6-5
D: -
J: TRBJ1-6
size: -
length: 15
CDR3: CASSYGGSGGSPLHF
DNA: TGTGCCAGCAGTTACGGCGGGAGCGGGGGTTCACCCCTCCACTTT

V: TRBV6-5
D: -
J: TRBJ1-2
size: few
length: 11
CDR3: CAGGEVRGYTF
DNA: TGTGCCGGAGGGGAGGTTAGAGGCTACACCTTC

V: TRBV19
D: TRBD1
J: TRBJ1-1
size: -
length: 16
CDR3: CATKADRGQLNTEAFF
DNA: TGTGCCACAAAAGCGGACAGGGGCCAACTGAACACTGAAGCTTTCTTT

V: TRBV9
D: -
J: TRBJ1-5
size: -
length: 13
CDR3: CASSPDLGQPQHF
DNA: TGTGCCAGCAGCCCCGATCTCGGTCAGCCCCAGCATTTT

V: TRBV2
D: -
J: TRBJ2-3
size: -
length: 17
CDR3: CASSHRVLRATTDTQYF
DNA: TGTGCCAGCAGTCACAGGGTCCTTCGCGCCACCACAGATACGCAGTATTTT

V: TRBV3-1/TRBV3-2
D: -
J: TRBJ2-2
size: -
length: 13
CDR3: CASSQTHTGELFF
DNA: TGTGCCAGCAGCCAAACACACACCGGGGAGCTGTTTTTT

V: TRBV3-1/TRBV3-2
D: -
J: TRBJ1-2
size: -
length: 13
CDR3: CASSQAGGRGYTF
DNA: TGTGCCAGCAGCCAAGCGGGGGGCCGAGGCTACACCTTC

V: TRBV27
D: TRBD1
J: TRBJ1-2
size: -
length: 15
CDR3: CASSPWGQGNYGYTF
DNA: TGTGCCAGCAGTCCCTGGGGACAGGGGAACTATGGCTACACCTTC

V: TRBV6-1
D: -
J: TRBJ1-5
size: -
length: 14
CDR3: CASSDGQRKQPQHF
DNA: TGTGCCAGCAGTGATGGACAGAGGAAACAGCCCCAGCATTTT